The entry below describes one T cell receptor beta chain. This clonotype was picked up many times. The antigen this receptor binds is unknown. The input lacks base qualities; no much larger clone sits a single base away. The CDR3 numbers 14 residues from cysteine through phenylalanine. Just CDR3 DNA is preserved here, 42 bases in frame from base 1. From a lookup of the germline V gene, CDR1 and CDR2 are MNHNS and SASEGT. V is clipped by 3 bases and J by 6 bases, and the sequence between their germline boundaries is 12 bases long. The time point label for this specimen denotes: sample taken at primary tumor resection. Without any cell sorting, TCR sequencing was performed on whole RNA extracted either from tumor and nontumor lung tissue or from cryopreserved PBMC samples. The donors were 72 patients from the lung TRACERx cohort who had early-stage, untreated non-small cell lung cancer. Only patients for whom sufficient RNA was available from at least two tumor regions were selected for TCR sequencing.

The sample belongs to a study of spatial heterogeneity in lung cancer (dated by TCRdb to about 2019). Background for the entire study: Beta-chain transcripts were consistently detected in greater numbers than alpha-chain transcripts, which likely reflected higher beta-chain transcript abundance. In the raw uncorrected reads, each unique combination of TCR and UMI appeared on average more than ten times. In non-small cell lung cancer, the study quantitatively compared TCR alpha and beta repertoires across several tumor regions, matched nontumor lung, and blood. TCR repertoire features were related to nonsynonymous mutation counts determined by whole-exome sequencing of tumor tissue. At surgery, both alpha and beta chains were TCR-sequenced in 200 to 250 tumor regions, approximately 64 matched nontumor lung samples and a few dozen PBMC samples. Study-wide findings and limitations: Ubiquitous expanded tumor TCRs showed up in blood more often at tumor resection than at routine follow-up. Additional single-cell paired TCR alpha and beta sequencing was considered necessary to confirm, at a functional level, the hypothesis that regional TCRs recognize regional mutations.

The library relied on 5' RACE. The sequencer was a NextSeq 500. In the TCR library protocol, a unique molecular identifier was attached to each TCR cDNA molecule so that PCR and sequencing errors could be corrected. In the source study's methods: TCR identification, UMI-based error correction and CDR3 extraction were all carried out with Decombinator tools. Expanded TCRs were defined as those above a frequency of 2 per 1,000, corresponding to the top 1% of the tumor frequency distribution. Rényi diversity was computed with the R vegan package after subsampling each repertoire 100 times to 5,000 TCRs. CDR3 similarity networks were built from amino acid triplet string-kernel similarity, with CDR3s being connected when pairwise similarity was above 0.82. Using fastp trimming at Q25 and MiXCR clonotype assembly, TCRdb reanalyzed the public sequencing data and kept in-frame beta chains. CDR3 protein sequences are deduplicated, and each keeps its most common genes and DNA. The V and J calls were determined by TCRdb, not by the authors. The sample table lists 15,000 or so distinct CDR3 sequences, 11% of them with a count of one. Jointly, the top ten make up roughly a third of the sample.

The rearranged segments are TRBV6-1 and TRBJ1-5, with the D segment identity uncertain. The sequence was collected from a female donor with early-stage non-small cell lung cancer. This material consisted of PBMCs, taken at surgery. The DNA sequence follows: TGTGCCAGCAGTGACTTACTCCCAGGTCAGCCCCAGCATTTT. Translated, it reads CASSDLLPGQPQHF.